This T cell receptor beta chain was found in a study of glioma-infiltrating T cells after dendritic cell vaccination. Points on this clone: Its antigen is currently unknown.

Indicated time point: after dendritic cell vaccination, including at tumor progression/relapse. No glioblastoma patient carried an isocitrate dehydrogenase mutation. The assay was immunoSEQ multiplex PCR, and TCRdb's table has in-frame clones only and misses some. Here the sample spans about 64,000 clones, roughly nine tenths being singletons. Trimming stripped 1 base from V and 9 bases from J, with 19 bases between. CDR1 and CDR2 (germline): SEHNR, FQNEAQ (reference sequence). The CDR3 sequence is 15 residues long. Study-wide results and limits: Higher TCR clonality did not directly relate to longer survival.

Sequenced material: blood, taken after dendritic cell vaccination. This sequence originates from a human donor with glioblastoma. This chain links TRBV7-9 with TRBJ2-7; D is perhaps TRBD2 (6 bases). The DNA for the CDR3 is TGTGCCAGCAGCTTAGGCGGGGTGGGGGTTCGAGGGCAGTACTTC. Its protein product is CASSLGGVGVRGQYF. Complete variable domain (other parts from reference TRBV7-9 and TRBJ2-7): DTGVSQNPRHKITKRGQNVTFRCDPISEHNRLYWYRQTLGQGPEFLTYFQNEAQLEKSRLLSDRFSAERPKGSFSTLEIQRTEQGDSAMYLCASSLGGVGVRGQYFGPGTRLTVT.